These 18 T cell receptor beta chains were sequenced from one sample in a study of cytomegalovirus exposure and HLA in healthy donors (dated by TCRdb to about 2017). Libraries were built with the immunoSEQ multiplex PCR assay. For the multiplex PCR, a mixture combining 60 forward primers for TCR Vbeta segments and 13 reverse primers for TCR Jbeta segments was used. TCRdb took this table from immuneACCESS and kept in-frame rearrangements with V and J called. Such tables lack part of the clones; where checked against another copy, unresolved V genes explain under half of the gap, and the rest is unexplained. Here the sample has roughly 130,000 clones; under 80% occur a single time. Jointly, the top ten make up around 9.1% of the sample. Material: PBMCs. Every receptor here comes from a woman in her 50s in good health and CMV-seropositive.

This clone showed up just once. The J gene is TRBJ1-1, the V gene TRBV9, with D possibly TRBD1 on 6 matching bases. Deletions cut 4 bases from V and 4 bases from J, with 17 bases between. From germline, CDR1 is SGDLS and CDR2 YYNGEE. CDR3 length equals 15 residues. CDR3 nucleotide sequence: TGTGCCAGCAGCCCCTTCGCCCAGGGGACCACTGAAGCTTTCTTT. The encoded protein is CASSPFAQGTTEAFF.

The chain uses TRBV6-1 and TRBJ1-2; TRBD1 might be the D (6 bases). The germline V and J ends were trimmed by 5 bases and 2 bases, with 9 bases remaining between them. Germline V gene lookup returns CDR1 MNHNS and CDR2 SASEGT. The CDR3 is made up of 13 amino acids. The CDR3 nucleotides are TGTGCCAGCAGTAATACAGGGAACTATGGCTACACCTTC. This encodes CASSNTGNYGYTF.

The CDR3 DNA reads TGTGCCAGCAGGCCCCAGGGGCAAGAGACCCAGTACTTC. As protein: CASRPQGQETQYF. This rearrangement joins TRBV2 to TRBJ2-5; tentatively, D is TRBD1 (6 bases). This CDR3 has 13 amino acids. CDR1 is SNHLY and CDR2 is FYNNEI in the germline V gene. Trimming cost V 6 bases and J 2 bases, with 10 bases left between them.

CDR3 sequence reads: CAWETGPGYGYTF. CDR3 in DNA: TGTGCCTGGGAGACAGGGCCGGGGTATGGCTACACCTTC. V usage is TRBV30 and J usage is TRBJ1-2; 7 bases line up with TRBD1. CDR1 is GTSNPN, CDR2 SVGIG, per germline (reference sequence). This CDR3 has 13 amino acids. V lost 5 bases and J lost 5; bases outside the gene matches: 8.

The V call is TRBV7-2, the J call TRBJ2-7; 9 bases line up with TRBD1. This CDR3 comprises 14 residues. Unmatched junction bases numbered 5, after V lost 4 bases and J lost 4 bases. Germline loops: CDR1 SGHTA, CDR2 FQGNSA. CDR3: CASSSYRGQYEQYF. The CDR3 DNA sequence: TGTGCCAGCAGCTCGTACAGGGGGCAGTACGAGCAGTACTTC.

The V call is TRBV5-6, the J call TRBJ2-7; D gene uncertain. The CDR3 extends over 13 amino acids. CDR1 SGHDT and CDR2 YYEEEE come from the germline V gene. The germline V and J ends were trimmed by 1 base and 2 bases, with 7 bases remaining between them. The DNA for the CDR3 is TGTGCCAGCAGCTTGAAAGGAGCCTACGAGCAGTACTTC. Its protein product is CASSLKGAYEQYF.

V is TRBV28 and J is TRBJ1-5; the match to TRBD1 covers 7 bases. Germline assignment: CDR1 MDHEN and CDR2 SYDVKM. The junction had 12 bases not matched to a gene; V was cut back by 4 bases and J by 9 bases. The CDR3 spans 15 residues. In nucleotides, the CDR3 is TGTGCCAGCAGTTCTAGGGACAGCGTCGGAGGGCCCCAGCATTTT. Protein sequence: CASSSRDSVGGPQHF. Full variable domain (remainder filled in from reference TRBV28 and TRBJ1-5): DVKVTQSSRYLVKRTGEKVFLECVQDMDHENMFWYRQDPGLGLRLIYFSYDVKMKEKGDIPEGYSVSREKKERFSLILESASTNQTSMYLCASSSRDSVGGPQHFGDGTRLSIL.

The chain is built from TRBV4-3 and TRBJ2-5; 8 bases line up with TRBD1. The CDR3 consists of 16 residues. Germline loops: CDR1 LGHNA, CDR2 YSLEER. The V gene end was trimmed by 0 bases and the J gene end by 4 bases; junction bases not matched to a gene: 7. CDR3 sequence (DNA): TGCGCCAGCAGCCAAGATCTGCCAGGGGGCTCAGAGACCCAGTACTTC. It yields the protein CASSQDLPGGSETQYF.

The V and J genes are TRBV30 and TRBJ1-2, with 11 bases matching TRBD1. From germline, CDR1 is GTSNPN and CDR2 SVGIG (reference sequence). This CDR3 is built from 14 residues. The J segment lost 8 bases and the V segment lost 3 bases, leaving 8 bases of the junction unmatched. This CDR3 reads CAWSYGGQGGGYTF. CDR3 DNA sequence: TGTGCCTGGAGCTATGGGGGACAGGGGGGAGGCTACACCTTC.

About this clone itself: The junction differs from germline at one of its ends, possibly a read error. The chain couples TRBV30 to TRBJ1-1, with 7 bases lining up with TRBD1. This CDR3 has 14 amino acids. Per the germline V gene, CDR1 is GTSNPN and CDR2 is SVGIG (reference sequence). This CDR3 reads CARRQGHLSTEAFF. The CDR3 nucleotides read TGTGCCCGGAGACAGGGACACCTGAGCACTGAAGCTTTCTTT.

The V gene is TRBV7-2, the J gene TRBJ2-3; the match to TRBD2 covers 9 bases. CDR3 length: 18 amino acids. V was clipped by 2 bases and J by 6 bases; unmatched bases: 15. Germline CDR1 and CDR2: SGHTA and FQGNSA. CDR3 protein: CASSLSIPGGGAWDTQYF. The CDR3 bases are TGTGCCAGCAGCTTATCTATCCCGGGCGGGGGGGCATGGGATACGCAGTATTTT.

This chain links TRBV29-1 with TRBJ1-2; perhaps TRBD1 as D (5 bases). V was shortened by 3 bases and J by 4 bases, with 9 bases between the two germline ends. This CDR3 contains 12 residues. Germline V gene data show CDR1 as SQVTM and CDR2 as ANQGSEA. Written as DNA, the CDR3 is TGCAGCGTTGAGGACACTCCCTATGGCTACACCTTC. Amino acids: CSVEDTPYGYTF.

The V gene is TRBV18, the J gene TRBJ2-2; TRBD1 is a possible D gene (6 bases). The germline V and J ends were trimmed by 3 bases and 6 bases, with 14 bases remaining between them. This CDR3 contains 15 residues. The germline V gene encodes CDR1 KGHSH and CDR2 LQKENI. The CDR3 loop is CASSPERSGAGELFF. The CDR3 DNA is TGTGCCAGCTCACCGGAAAGGTCAGGGGCCGGGGAGCTGTTTTTT.

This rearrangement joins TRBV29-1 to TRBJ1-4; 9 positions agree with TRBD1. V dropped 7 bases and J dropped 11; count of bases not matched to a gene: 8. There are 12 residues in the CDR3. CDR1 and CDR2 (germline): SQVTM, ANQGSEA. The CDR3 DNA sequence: TGCAGCGCGATTTTGGGACAGGGTAAACTGTTTTTT. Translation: CSAILGQGKLFF.

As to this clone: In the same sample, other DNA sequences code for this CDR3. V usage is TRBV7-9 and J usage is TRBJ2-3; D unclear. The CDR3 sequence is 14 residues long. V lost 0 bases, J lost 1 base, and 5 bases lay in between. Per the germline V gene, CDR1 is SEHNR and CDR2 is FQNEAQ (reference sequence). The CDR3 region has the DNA TGTGCCAGCAGCTTAGCGGGCCGCACAGATACGCAGTATTTT. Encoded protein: CASSLAGRTDTQYF.

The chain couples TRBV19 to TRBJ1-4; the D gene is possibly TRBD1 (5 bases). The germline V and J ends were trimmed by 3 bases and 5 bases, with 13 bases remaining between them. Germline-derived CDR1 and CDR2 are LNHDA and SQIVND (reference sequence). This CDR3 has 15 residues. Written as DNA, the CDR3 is TGTGCCAGTAGTATTCAAGGGGCCCAAAATGAAAAACTGTTTTTT. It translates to CASSIQGAQNEKLFF.

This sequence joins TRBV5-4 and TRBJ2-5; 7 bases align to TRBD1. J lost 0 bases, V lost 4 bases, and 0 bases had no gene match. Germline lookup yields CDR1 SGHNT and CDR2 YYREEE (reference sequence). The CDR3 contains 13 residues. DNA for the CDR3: TGTGCCAGCAGCGGGACAGACCAAGAGACCCAGTACTTC. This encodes CASSGTDQETQYF.

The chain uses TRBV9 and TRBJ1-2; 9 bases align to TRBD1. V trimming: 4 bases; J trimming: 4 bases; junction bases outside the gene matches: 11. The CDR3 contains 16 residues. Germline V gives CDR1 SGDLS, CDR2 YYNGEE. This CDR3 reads CASSPRTGAFPYGYTF. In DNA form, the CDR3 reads TGTGCCAGCAGCCCCAGGACAGGGGCCTTCCCCTATGGCTACACCTTC.